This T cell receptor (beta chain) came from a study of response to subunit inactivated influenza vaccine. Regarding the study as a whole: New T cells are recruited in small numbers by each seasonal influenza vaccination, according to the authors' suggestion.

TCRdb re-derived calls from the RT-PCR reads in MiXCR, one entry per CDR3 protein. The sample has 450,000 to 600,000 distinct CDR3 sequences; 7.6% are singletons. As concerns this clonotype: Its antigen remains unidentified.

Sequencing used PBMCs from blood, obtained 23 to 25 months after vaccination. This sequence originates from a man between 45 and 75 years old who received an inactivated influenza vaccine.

CDR3 DNA: TGTGCCAGCAGCCGGGTTGCAGGGGGGTCCCCCACAGATACGCAGTATTTT. Translation gives CASSRVAGGSPTDTQYF. The rearrangement links TRBV7-7 to TRBJ2-3, with D possibly being TRBD1 (7 bases). The CDR3 runs to 17 residues. The germline CDR1 and CDR2 sequences are SSHAT and FNYEAQ (reference sequence). V lost 5 bases, J lost 2 bases, and 20 bases lay in between.